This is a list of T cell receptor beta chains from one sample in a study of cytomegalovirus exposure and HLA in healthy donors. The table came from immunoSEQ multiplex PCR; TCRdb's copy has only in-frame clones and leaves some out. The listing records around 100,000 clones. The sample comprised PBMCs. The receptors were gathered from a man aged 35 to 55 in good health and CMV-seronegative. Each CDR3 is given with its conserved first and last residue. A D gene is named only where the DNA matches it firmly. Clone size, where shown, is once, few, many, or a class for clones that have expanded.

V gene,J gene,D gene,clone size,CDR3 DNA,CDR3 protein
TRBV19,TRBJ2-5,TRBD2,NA,TGTGCCAGTAGTCAACTAGCGGTACAAGAGACCCAGTACTTC,CASSQLAVQETQYF
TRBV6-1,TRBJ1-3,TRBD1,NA,TGTGCCAGCAGGATTCGGACAGGGCTGGGTAACACCATATATTTT,CASRIRTGLGNTIYF
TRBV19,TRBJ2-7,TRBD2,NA,TGTGCCAGTAGACCGGGGGGGAGCTACGAGCAGTACTTC,CASRPGGSYEQYF
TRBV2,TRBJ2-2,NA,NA,TGTGCCAGCATCGTGCTAGTAGATACCGGGGAGCTGTTTTTT,CASIVLVDTGELFF
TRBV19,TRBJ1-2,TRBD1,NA,TGTGCCAGTAGTATCCGGACAGGGGGGGCGAGAGGCTACACCTTC,CASSIRTGGARGYTF
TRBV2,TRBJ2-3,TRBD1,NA,TGTGCCAGCAGCGCCCGGACAGGGAGCACAGATACGCAGTATTTT,CASSARTGSTDTQYF
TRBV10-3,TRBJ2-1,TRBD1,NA,TGTGCCATCAGCGCCGACAGGGGGCTCGTCAATGAGCAGTTCTTC,CAISADRGLVNEQFF
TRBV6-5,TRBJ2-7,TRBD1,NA,TGTGCCAGCCGATGGGACAGAACCGATAACGAGCAGTACTTC,CASRWDRTDNEQYF
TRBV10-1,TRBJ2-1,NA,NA,TGCGCCAGCAGTTTGTCTAGCGCAGGTGGGCAGTTCTTC,CASSLSSAGGQFF
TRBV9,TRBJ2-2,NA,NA,TGTGCCAGCACCCCCAGGGTTACCGGGGAGCTGTTTTTT,CASTPRVTGELFF
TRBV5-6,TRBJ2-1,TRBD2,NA,TGTGCCAGCGGACTAGCGGGAGAAGTTAAGCAGTTCTTC,CASGLAGEVKQFF
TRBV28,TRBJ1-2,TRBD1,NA,TGTGCCAGCAGGGCAGGGGGAAGTATTATGCACTTC,CASRAGGSIMHF
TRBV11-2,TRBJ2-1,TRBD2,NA,TGTGCCAGCAGCTTAGTGACCTTCGGGGGGAAGAACAATGAGCAGTTCTTC,CASSLVTFGGKNNEQFF
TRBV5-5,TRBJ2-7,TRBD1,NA,TGTGCCAGCAGCTCGGACAGGGGCTACGAGCAGTACTTC,CASSSDRGYEQYF
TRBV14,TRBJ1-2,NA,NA,TGTGCCAGCAGCCAAGATTGGGCAGGGGCGAATGGCTACACCTTC,CASSQDWAGANGYTF
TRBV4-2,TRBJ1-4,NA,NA,TGTGCCAGCAGCCTGACAGCAACTAATGAAAAACTGTTTTTT,CASSLTATNEKLFF
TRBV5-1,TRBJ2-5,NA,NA,TGCGCCAGCAGCCTCCTGGACAAAGAGACCCAGTACTTC,CASSLLDKETQYF
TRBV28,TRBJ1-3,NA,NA,TGTGCCAGCAGTTACCCAGGGTCCGGAAACACCATATATTTT,CASSYPGSGNTIYF
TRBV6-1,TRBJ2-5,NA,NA,TGTGCCAGCAGTGAGGGACTCACGGGGGAGACCCAGTACTTC,CASSEGLTGETQYF
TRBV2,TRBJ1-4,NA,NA,TGTGCCAGCAGCCCGGGACACACATCAACTAATGAAAAACTGTTTTTT,CASSPGHTSTNEKLFF
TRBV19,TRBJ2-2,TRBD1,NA,TGTGCCAGTACCCTTCAGGGACAGGGTATCGGGGAGCTGTTTTTT,CASTLQGQGIGELFF
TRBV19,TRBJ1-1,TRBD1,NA,TGTGCCAGTAGTATGGGACAGTTTTTTAACACTGAAGCTTTCTTT,CASSMGQFFNTEAFF
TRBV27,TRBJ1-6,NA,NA,TGTGCCAGCAGTTTCACCCGGGGGGCGGGTAAAGAGAGGTCACCCCTCCACTTT,CASSFTRGAGKERSPLHF
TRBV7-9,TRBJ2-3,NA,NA,TGTGCCAGCAGCTTAGATCAGGGAACAGATACGCAGTATTTT,CASSLDQGTDTQYF
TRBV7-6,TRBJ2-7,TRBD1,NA,TGTGCCAGCAGCTTAGAGACAGGGGCCCCCTACGAGCAGTACTTC,CASSLETGAPYEQYF
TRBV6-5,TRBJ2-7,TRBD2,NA,TGTGCCAGCAGTTCTAGCGGGAGGGGCGCCTACGAGCAGTACTTC,CASSSSGRGAYEQYF
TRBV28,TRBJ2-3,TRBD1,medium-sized,TGTGCCAGCAGTTTAATAGGGGGCCGCACAGATACGCAGTATTTT,CASSLIGGRTDTQYF
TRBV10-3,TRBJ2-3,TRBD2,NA,TGTGCCATCAGGACGACTAGCGGGGGAGGCACAGATACGCAGTATTTT,CAIRTTSGGGTDTQYF
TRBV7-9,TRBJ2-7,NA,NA,TGTGCCAGCAGCCCGTGGGGGGACGAGCAGTACTTC,CASSPWGDEQYF
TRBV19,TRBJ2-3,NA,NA,TGTGCCAGTAGTATTACCCTCGATCGGGGGAGCACAGATACGCAGTATTTT,CASSITLDRGSTDTQYF
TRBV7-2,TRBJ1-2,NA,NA,TGTGCCAGCAGCTTAAATCAGGGGCGTGGCTACACCTTC,CASSLNQGRGYTF
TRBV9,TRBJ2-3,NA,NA,TGTGCCAGCAGCGCCCTATACACAGATACGCAGTATTTT,CASSALYTDTQYF
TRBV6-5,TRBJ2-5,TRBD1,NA,TGTGCCAGCAGGAGACAGGGCCAGACCCAGTACTTC,CASRRQGQTQYF
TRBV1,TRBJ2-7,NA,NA,TGCACCAGCAGCCAAGGGTACCGGGGACTTCAGACCTACGAGCAGTACTTC,CTSSQGYRGLQTYEQYF
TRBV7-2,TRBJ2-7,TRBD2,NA,TGTGCCAGTGGACTAGCGGGAGAGCTCGAGCAGTACTTC,CASGLAGELEQYF
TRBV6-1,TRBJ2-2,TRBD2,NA,TGTGCCAGCAAACTAGCGGGGACGAACACCGGGGAGCTGTTTTTT,CASKLAGTNTGELFF
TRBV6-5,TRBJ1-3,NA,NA,TGTGCCAGCAGTTTAACAGGCTTCTCTGGAAACACCATATATTTT,CASSLTGFSGNTIYF
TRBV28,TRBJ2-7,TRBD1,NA,TGTGCCAGCAGTTGGTCCCGGGACAGGGGCCATCCCTACGAAGGGCAGTACTTC,CASSWSRDRGHPYEGQYF
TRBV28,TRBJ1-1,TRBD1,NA,TGTGCCAGCAAACAGGGGGCGCGGGTCACTGAAGCTTTCTTT,CASKQGARVTEAFF
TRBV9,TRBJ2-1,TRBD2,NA,TGTGCCAGCAGCGTAGAAGGGACTAGTGTCGGGCAGTTCTTC,CASSVEGTSVGQFF
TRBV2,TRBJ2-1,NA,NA,TGTGCCAGCAGATTGGCAACCAATGAGCAGTTCTTC,CASRLATNEQFF
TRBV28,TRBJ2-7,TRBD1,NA,TGTGCCAGCAAGGACAGGAGCTCCTACGAGCAGTACTTC,CASKDRSSYEQYF
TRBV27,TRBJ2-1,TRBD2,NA,TGTGCCAGCAGTTCACCGGGACTAGCGGGAGGGGCCTACAATGAGCAGTTCTTC,CASSSPGLAGGAYNEQFF
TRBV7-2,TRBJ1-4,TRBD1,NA,TGTGCCAGCAGCTTAGGAAAGATACAGGGGGCGCGGGGGGGGGAAAAACTGTTTTTT,CASSLGKIQGARGGEKLFF
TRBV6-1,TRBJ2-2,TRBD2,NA,TGTGCCAGCAGTGCTCAGTTAGCGGGAGGGCCGGGGAACACCGGGGAGCTGTTTTTT,CASSAQLAGGPGNTGELFF
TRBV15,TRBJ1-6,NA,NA,TGTGCCACCAGCAGACAGGGTTATAATTCACCCCTCCACTTT,CATSRQGYNSPLHF
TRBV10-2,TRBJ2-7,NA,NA,TGCGCCAGCAGTGAGCGGAGGGCCTACGAGCAGTACTTC,CASSERRAYEQYF
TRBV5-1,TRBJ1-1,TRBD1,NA,TGCGCCAGCAGCAAGGACAGGGGTTCGGCGAACACTGAAGCTTTCTTT,CASSKDRGSANTEAFF
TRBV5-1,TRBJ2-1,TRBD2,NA,TGCGCCAGCAGCTTGGAGGGCGAGCGGGGGGCCGAGCAGTTCTTC,CASSLEGERGAEQFF
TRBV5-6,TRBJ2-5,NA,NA,TGTGCCAGCAGCGCCGGACAGCAAGAGACCCAGTACTTC,CASSAGQQETQYF
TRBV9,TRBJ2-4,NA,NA,TGTGCCAGCAGCGTAGAGTACAGGGCACACATTCAGTACTTC,CASSVEYRAHIQYF
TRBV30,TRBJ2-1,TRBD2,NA,TGTGCCTGGAGTGCACTAGCGCTATACAATGAGCAGTTCTTC,CAWSALALYNEQFF
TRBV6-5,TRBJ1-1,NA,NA,TGTGCCAGCACTTACAGCCGAGCGAAGAACACTGAAGCTTTCTTT,CASTYSRAKNTEAFF
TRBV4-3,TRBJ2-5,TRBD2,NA,TGCGCCAGCAGCCAAGCGAGAGGACTAGCTTCCGAGACCCAGTACTTC,CASSQARGLASETQYF